This T cell receptor beta chain appears in the sequencing data of a study of cytomegalovirus exposure and HLA in healthy donors. Amplification used 60 Vbeta primers and 13 Jbeta primers. Per the original methods: In a later analysis, 75 million to 95 million unique TCR beta chains included roughly 11 million shared by two or more donors. The data were produced by immunoSEQ multiplex PCR, yet TCRdb's version contains in-frame clones alone and is incomplete. D and trimming were read from the DNA, whereas the V and J calls and clone size are those reported in that table. The sample shows 95,000 to 150,000 clones, around 82% of them seen only once. The table lists this clone with a few counts. Its antigen remains unidentified. From germline, CDR1 is SGHDT and CDR2 YYEEEE. J lost 6 bases, V lost 4 bases, and 2 bases had no gene match. The CDR3 consists of 14 residues. Notes on the study in general: Donors belonging to an Asian-associated ancestry cluster reportedly showed fewer N-insertions in productive TCRs than the approximately 640-donor mean, according to what a later analysis found. Confirmation was obtained in vitro that a few CMV-associated chains are specific for CMV antigens.

The rearrangement joins TRBV5-6 to TRBJ1-5; TRBD1 agrees at 12 bases. This TCR was recovered from a woman aged 40-49 years in good health and CMV-seropositive. The sequenced material came from PBMCs. CDR3 residues: CASSGDRGRQPQHF. The CDR3 DNA is TGTGCCAGCAGCGGGGACAGGGGGCGTCAGCCCCAGCATTTT.